This T cell receptor (beta chain) was identified in a study of T cell repertoires in cytomegalovirus infection. The V gene's germline CDR1 is KGHSH and CDR2 LQKENI. The CDR3 is made up of 16 amino acids. Trimming removed 4 bases from V and 0 bases from J, with 16 bases in between. One entry per CDR3 protein, called by TCRdb with MiXCR from the reads. The data contain over 250,000 distinct CDR3 sequences, 22% of them singletons. Overall study findings and caveats: The cumulative frequency of public TCR beta families distinguished individuals who carried CMV together with the relevant HLA. CMV-specific TCR beta clonotypes restricted by HLA-C were the ones dominating the ex vivo response.

In its sample, this clonotype was seen once. Its cognate antigen is unknown. The source material was cultured PBMCs, sampled from culture after CMV antigen stimulation. The TCR comes from a human donor in good health (CMV status not recorded). Some clones in this sample may be carry-over from other donors' samples. J is TRBJ2-7 and V is TRBV18; a weak D match, TRBD1 (6 bases). CDR3 loop: CASSHTGFSNSYEQYF. As DNA, the CDR3 is TGTGCCAGCTCACACACAGGGTTCTCCAACTCCTACGAGCAGTACTTC.